This T cell receptor beta chain was profiled in a study of blood T cell repertoires in COVID-19. Study as a whole: Donors in the United States, Italy and Spain gave samples during acute or convalescent COVID-19. In each case, the material was cDNA or gDNA derived from T cells, B-cell-depleted T cells, or PBMCs.

Per the original data handling: Amplification of reference gene primers was used by the study to estimate nucleated cell counts. Generated by immunoSEQ multiplex PCR, the TCRdb table keeps only in-frame clones and is missing some. The DNA gave D and trimming, while V, J and clone size come from that table. The data show 30,000 to 40,000 clones, with around 85% seen just once and about two fifths held by the top ten. Sample: peripheral blood. The origin of this receptor is a man aged 55 to 70 with active or convalescent COVID-19.

The CDR3 DNA follows: TGCGCCAGCAGTCGGACAGACGGACCCGGGGAGCTGTTTTTT. This codes for CASSRTDGPGELFF. The chain combines TRBV5-1 with TRBJ2-2; the D gene is possibly TRBD1 (6 bases). The CDR3 has 14 residues. V was trimmed by 5 bases and J by 6 bases, leaving 14 bases between them. Germline values: CDR1 SGHRS, CDR2 YFSETQ.